Below, 12 T cell receptor beta chains from the same sample are listed, as sequenced in a study of blood T cell repertoires in COVID-19. Profiled with immunoSEQ multiplex PCR; TCRdb holds only in-frame clones, not every one. The table lists about 34,000 clones, 93% of them singletons, with about 5% in the top ten. The sequencing sample was made of peripheral blood. Every receptor here comes from a human donor in a cohort sampled during active COVID-19.

The chain combines TRBV27 with TRBJ2-1; D possibly corresponds to TRBD1 (6 bases). Germline V gene sequence: CDR1 MNHEY, CDR2 SMNVEV (reference sequence). The V gene lost 1 base and the J gene lost 4 bases, with 11 bases spanning the gap. CDR3 length: 15 amino acids. CDR3 nucleotide sequence: TGTGCCAGCAGTTTATATCAGGGGAATTACAATGAGCAGTTCTTC. It encodes CASSLYQGNYNEQFF.

The CDR3 reads CAWSVGTTQFF. CDR3 sequence (DNA): TGTGCCTGGAGTGTTGGGACAACGCAGTTCTTC. The rearrangement links TRBV30 to TRBJ2-1; tentative D call: TRBD1 (6 bases). The V end was cut by 0 bases, the J end by 12 bases, with 9 bases between. The CDR3 length is 11 residues. From germline, CDR1 is GTSNPN and CDR2 SVGIG (reference sequence).

V is TRBV3-1 (or the pseudogene TRBV3-2) and J is TRBJ1-2; 8 bases agree with TRBD1. CDR3 length equals 14 residues. The germline V gene encodes CDR1 LGHDT and CDR2 YNNKEL (reference sequence). V lost 6 bases, J lost 2 bases, and 5 bases stayed unmatched. The CDR3 nucleotides are TGTGCCAGCAGTCTGGGACAGGTGAACTATGGCTACACCTTC. Translation gives CASSLGQVNYGYTF.

This chain joins TRBV5-1 and TRBJ1-6; D unclear. V lost 0 bases and J 5 bases, leaving 21 bases between the germline ends. The V gene's germline CDR1 is SGHRS and CDR2 YFSETQ. The CDR3 is made up of 19 amino acids. The CDR3 sequence is CASSLALGSVVEDNSPLHF. DNA for the CDR3: TGCGCCAGCAGCTTGGCCTTGGGCTCCGTGGTGGAGGATAATTCACCCCTCCACTTT.

This sequence joins TRBV5-1 and TRBJ1-1, with no clear D. This CDR3 has 13 amino acids. In germline, CDR1 is SGHRS, CDR2 YFSETQ. The V end was cut by 6 bases, the J end by 0 bases, with 9 bases between. This CDR3 is CASKTSMNTEAFF. In DNA, the CDR3 is TGCGCCAGCAAGACTTCCATGAACACTGAAGCTTTCTTT.

This chain links TRBV4-1 with TRBJ2-1; no firm D call. The V end lost 7 bases, the J end lost 7 bases, and 17 bases lay between the germline ends. Germline V gene data show CDR1 as MGHRA and CDR2 as YSYEKL. The CDR3 runs to 14 residues. The CDR3 DNA follows: TGCGCCAGCACCTCATTAACCGGGTCTAATGAGCAGTTCTTC. Its translation: CASTSLTGSNEQFF.

V and J are TRBV2 and TRBJ1-2; TRBD1 matches 7 bases. The CDR3 is 14 amino acids. The germline CDR1 and CDR2 sequences are SNHLY and FYNNEI. With 6 bases clipped from V and 8 bases from J, the junction kept 12 bases outside the gene matches. The CDR3 bases are TGTGCCAGCAGAGCCGACAGGGTCCGGACGGGCTACACCTTC. Encoded protein: CASRADRVRTGYTF.

The chain uses TRBV5-1 and TRBJ2-1, with D perhaps TRBD1 (6 bases). The V end was cut by 5 bases, the J end by 0 bases, with 15 bases between. The CDR3 is made up of 16 amino acids. The germline V gene encodes CDR1 SGHRS and CDR2 YFSETQ. The chain's CDR3 is CASREQGFDSYNEQFF. The CDR3 region has the DNA TGCGCCAGCAGGGAACAGGGTTTCGACTCCTACAATGAGCAGTTCTTC.

The CDR3 nucleotides read TGTGCCAGCAGCTTCCCTACGTCCGAGCAGTACTTC. Its protein product is CASSFPTSEQYF. The rearrangement uses TRBV11-2 and TRBJ2-7; the D is unclear. The CDR3 has 12 residues. CDR1 SGHAT and CDR2 FQNNGV come from the germline V gene. Trimming took off 3 bases at V and 6 bases at J, with 9 bases between the two ends.

CDR3 sequence: CASKPGQGAGYEQYF. CDR3 DNA: TGTGCCAGCAAACCGGGACAGGGAGCCGGGTACGAGCAGTACTTC. The V call is TRBV27, the J call TRBJ2-7; TRBD1 matches 9 bases. The CDR3 loop spans 15 amino acids. Germline V gene data show CDR1 as MNHEY and CDR2 as SMNVEV (reference sequence). The V and J ends lost 7 bases and 4 bases, in that order; junction bases with no gene match: 11.

The chain couples TRBV12-3 or TRBV12-4 to TRBJ2-3; no firm D call. Between the trimmed V and J ends, which lost 3 bases and 3 bases, there was a span of 4 bases. The CDR3 loop spans 12 amino acids. The CDR3 nucleotides are TGTGCCAGCAGTTTCGGGACAGATACGCAGTATTTT. Translation: CASSFGTDTQYF.

The chain joins TRBV30 to TRBJ1-5; perhaps TRBD1 as D (5 bases). The V end was cut by 3 bases, the J end by 1 base, with 10 bases between. From germline, CDR1 is GTSNPN and CDR2 SVGIG (reference sequence). The CDR3 has 14 amino acids. CDR3 DNA: TGTGCCTGGAGGGACAACGGAAGCAATCAGCCCCAGCATTTT. Translating it yields CAWRDNGSNQPQHF.